Shown below are 10 T cell receptor beta chains from a single sample sequenced in a study of identical twins. TCRdb used MiXCR to reprocess the 5' RACE reads, holding one entry per CDR3 protein. The repertoire holds about 720,000 distinct CDR3 sequences, with over 8.5% as singletons. These data are also associated with another study on yellow fever vaccine responses in identical twins.

The sequencing input was PBMCs. The source of these receptors is a woman under 30 in good health.

This clonotype was counted between two and nine times. V usage is TRBV3-1 and J usage is TRBJ2-2; D is possibly TRBD1 or TRBD2 (5 bases each). Trimming pared 4 bases from V and 0 bases from J, leaving 18 bases between. The germline V gene encodes CDR1 LGHDT and CDR2 YNNKEL (reference sequence). The CDR3 runs to 18 residues. The CDR3 DNA reads TGTGCCAGCAGCCCGGACCTCGGGGCTGGGTCGAACACCGGGGAGCTGTTTTTT. This sequence encodes CASSPDLGAGSNTGELFF.

The chain couples TRBV7-9 to TRBJ1-2, with D tentatively TRBD1 (5 bases). V was clipped by 5 bases and J by 5 bases, with 15 bases between them. The CDR3 is 14 amino acids. CDR1 SEHNR and CDR2 FQNEAQ come from the germline V gene (reference sequence). CDR3 sequence (DNA): TGTGCCAGCAGCCTCCAGGCGGGGACTTATGGCTACACCTTC. Protein sequence: CASSLQAGTYGYTF.

This clonotype was counted ten times or more. The chain links TRBV20-1 to TRBJ2-3; perhaps TRBD2 as D (5 bases). CDR3 length: 13 amino acids. Germline CDR1 is DFQATT and CDR2 is SNEGSKA (reference sequence). Trimming took 0 bases from V and 6 from J, leaving 10 bases between them. CDR3 loop: CSARELGSDTQYF. The CDR3 DNA reads TGCAGTGCTAGAGAACTAGGCAGCGATACGCAGTATTTT.

This clonotype was seen a handful of times. V gene TRBV5-1 combines with J gene TRBJ2-5; unclear D gene. The CDR3 length is 15 residues. V lost 4 bases, J lost 7 bases, and 20 bases lay in between. Per germline, CDR1 SGHRS and CDR2 YFSETQ. This CDR3 is CASSQAGTSPGTQYF. The CDR3 coding sequence is TGCGCCAGCAGCCAGGCTGGCACCTCACCGGGGACCCAGTACTTC.

This clonotype turned up a few times. Compared with germline, one end of the junction differs, possibly owing to a read error. The chain recombines TRBV20-1 with TRBJ2-3; 8 nucleotides agree with TRBD1. Germline values: CDR1 DFQATT, CDR2 SNEGSKA (reference sequence). This CDR3 is 13 amino acids long. In DNA, the CDR3 is TGCAGTGGGTCAGGGGGCGGCACGGATACGCAGTATTTT. As protein: CSGSGGGTDTQYF.

The V and J genes are TRBV6-5 and TRBJ2-5; no clear D gene. In germline, CDR1 is MNHEY, CDR2 SVGAGI. V was pared by 2 bases and J by 5 bases, with 15 bases between. The CDR3 sequence is 15 residues long. The DNA of the CDR3 is TGTGCCAGCAGTTACCGACCCGACCCCGCGGAGACCCAGTACTTC. Translating gives CASSYRPDPAETQYF.

This chain connects TRBV7-8 to TRBJ1-1, with 10 bases fitting TRBD1. V was clipped by 5 bases and J by 5 bases; unmatched bases: 8. The CDR3 covers 15 residues. Germline V gene lookup returns CDR1 SGHVS and CDR2 FQNEAQ. CDR3 region: CASSGSDRGLTEAFF. As DNA, the CDR3 is TGTGCCAGCAGCGGTTCGGACAGGGGGTTGACTGAAGCTTTCTTT. The full variable domain, with the rest looked up from reference TRBV7-8 and TRBJ1-1, is GAGVSQSPRYKVAKRGQDVALRCDPISGHVSLFWYQQALGQGPEFLTYFQNEAQLDKSGLPSDRFFAERPEGSVSTLKIQRTQQEDSAVYLCASSGSDRGLTEAFFGQGTRLTVV.

The chain uses TRBV7-9 and TRBJ2-3, with unresolved D. Germline lookup yields CDR1 SEHNR and CDR2 FQNEAQ (reference sequence). Trimming took off 3 bases at V and 0 bases at J, with 13 bases between the two ends. This CDR3 region has 16 residues. CDR3 bases: TGTGCCAGCAGCTTGGTCAGTGATAAGAGCACAGATACGCAGTATTTT. Its protein product is CASSLVSDKSTDTQYF.

This clonotype was seen only a few times. The chain links TRBV3-1 to TRBJ2-1; tentative D call: TRBD1 (5 bases). The CDR3 extends over 12 amino acids. With 4 bases removed from V and 12 bases from J, the gap between germline ends came to 13 bases. The germline gives CDR1 LGHDT, CDR2 YNNKEL (reference sequence). The CDR3 region has the DNA TGTGCCAGCAGCCTGGACCGAAGGGGGCAGTTCTTC. It codes for CASSLDRRGQFF.

This clonotype was counted only a few times. This chain links TRBV20-1 with TRBJ2-3; TRBD2 agrees at 11 bases. The germline CDR1 and CDR2 sequences are DFQATT and SNEGSKA (reference sequence). Losses at the gene ends were 8 bases for V and 10 bases for J; bases not matched to a gene: 17. The CDR3 is made up of 15 amino acids. Written as DNA, the CDR3 is TGCAGTATCAAGCCGGGACTAGCGGTTACTTTCGCGCAGTATTTT. Its translation is CSIKPGLAVTFAQYF.